This T cell receptor beta chain was captured in a study of shared clonotypes between healthy human individuals. Looking at the study overall: The donor pool was made up of two women and three men aged 18 to 49.

As handled by the study authors: As immunoSEQ supplied junction-only sequences (without quality scores), filtering differed. Clones were sequenced by immunoSEQ multiplex PCR, and TCRdb holds only the in-frame ones, with some missing. That table furnishes V, J and clone size, whereas the DNA furnished D and trimming. The table records about half a million clones, around 73% of them present only once. This clone has a single count. The specimen was PBMCs. The sequence was obtained from a woman aged 35 to 49 in good health. Some clones in this sample may be carry-over from other donors' samples.

CDR3 loop: CASSGPRTIGTGELFF. In DNA, the CDR3 is TGTGCCAGCAGCGGGCCCCGGACTATAGGCACCGGGGAGCTGTTTTTT. This chain joins TRBV7-9 and TRBJ2-2; D is possibly TRBD2 (6 bases). This CDR3 comprises 16 residues. V lost 5 bases, J lost 4 bases, and 17 bases lay in between. Germline CDR1 SEHNR, CDR2 FQNEAQ (reference sequence).